Only a few counts were recorded for the clone carrying this TCR beta chain. The target antigen is unknown. The germline gives CDR1 SGHRS, CDR2 YFSETQ. The CDR3 consists of 16 residues. Trimming shortened V by 0 bases and J by 0 bases, and 9 bases separated the two germline ends. The sample belongs to a study of response to subunit inactivated influenza vaccine. TCRdb re-analysed the RT-PCR reads in MiXCR, keeping a single row per CDR3 protein. The sample lists some 600,000 distinct CDR3 sequences; about 14% were seen once. Study-wide results and limits: The authors suggested that every seasonal influenza vaccination recruits few new T cells.

The input for sequencing was PBMCs from blood, taken 14 days before vaccination. The chain is built from TRBV5-1 and TRBJ2-2; D could derive from TRBD1 or TRBD2 (5 bases each). The TCR was taken from a man aged 50-59 years who received an inactivated influenza vaccine. The CDR3 nucleotides read TGCGCCAGCAGCTTGGGGCAGGGACCGAACACCGGGGAGCTGTTTTTT. Translating gives CASSLGQGPNTGELFF.